The TCR beta chain described here comes from a study of response to subunit inactivated influenza vaccine. This clonotype was counted at least ten times. The CDR3 length is 18 residues. TCRdb reprocessed the RT-PCR reads with MiXCR, giving one entry per CDR3 protein. The repertoire holds 150,000 to 200,000 distinct CDR3 sequences, about an eighth seen once, with 29% in the top ten. Separately, the same data were catalogued under a study of T cells expressing NK-cell markers. Per that study: Researchers built TCR beta cDNA using 5'RACE template switching with UMIs.

The sequencing here drew on CD8+ T cells sorted from PBMCs, taken 12 days after vaccination. This receptor was taken from a man between 50 and 59 years old who received an inactivated influenza vaccine. This chain connects TRBV21-1 to TRBJ2-2; TRBD2 reflects the table's D call only, with no check against the DNA. TRBV21-1 corresponds to a pseudogene. The CDR3 region is CASSKRRQGGRTTGELFF. The CDR3 DNA is TGTGCCAGCAGCAAAAGGAGGCAGGGAGGAAGGACCACCGGGGAGCTGTTTTTT.